A selection of T cell receptor beta chains follows, all from one sample in a study of T-cell memory formation after mild COVID-19. Using its own MiXCR run on the 5' RACE reads, TCRdb lists one record per CDR3 protein. The sample carries around 400,000 distinct CDR3 sequences, 20% to 30% recorded once. Sequenced material: PBMCs or a T cell subset sorted from them (not recorded which). The source is an adult woman who had mild COVID-19 (a few samples of this study predate the infection). Cell type and time point are not known. Each CDR3 is given with its conserved first and last residue. D genes are given only for firm matches. Clone size appears in some rows only: once, few, many, or a class for an expanded clone.

len,d_gene,j_gene,v_gene,abundance,CDR3nt,CDR3aa
11,.,TRBJ1-2,TRBV20-1,.,TGCAGTGCTAGAGATGGAAGGGTTTTCGCCTTC,CSARDGRVFAF
14,TRBD2,TRBJ2-3,TRBV10-2,.,TGCGCCAGCACCCGACGGACTAGCGCAGATACGCAGTATTTT,CASTRRTSADTQYF
14,TRBD2,TRBJ2-2,TRBV6-5,few,TGTGCCAGCAGGACGACTAGCGGCACCGGGGAGCTGTTTTTT,CASRTTSGTGELFF
18,.,TRBJ1-2,TRBV21-1,few,TGTGCCAGCAGCAACCTTTACCACGACAGGGGGGAAAACTATGGCTACACCTTC,CASSNLYHDRGENYGYTF
15,.,TRBJ2-1,TRBV10-3,.,TGTGCCATCAGTGAGCCAGCGGTTTCCTACAATGAGCAGTTCTTC,CAISEPAVSYNEQFF
13,TRBD1,TRBJ1-5,TRBV29-1,.,TGCAGCGTTAGGACAGGGGCCGGACAGCCCCAGCATTTT,CSVRTGAGQPQHF
15,.,TRBJ2-1,TRBV29-1,few,TGCAGCGTTGATATCGGCGAGTTCGGTCGAAAGGAGCAGTTCTTC,CSVDIGEFGRKEQFF
15,TRBD2,TRBJ2-1,TRBV20-1,.,TGCAGTGCTAGGGTCCTAGCGGGAGAGGGCAATGAGCAGTTCTTC,CSARVLAGEGNEQFF
11,.,TRBJ2-7,TRBV12-3/TRBV12-4,few,TGTGCCACCTCCTCCTCCCACGAGCAGTACTTC,CATSSSHEQYF
14,.,TRBJ2-7,TRBV27,few,TGTGCCAGCAGTCCCCGGGACGGAACTTCCCGACAGTACTTC,CASSPRDGTSRQYF
16,.,TRBJ1-4,TRBV5-1,.,TGCGCCAGCAGCTTGGGTTGGACAGCGACTAATGAAAAACTGTTTTTT,CASSLGWTATNEKLFF
12,.,TRBJ2-3,TRBV6-6,few,TGTGCCAGCAGTTACTCGTCAGATACGCAGTATTTT,CASSYSSDTQYF